This T cell receptor (beta chain) emerged from a study of vaccination and CD4 T cells after COVID-19. The Oncomine TCR Beta short-read assay was applied to DNA of cultured CD4+ T cells. Genomic DNA was extracted from cultured CD4+ T cells. TCRdb independently ran MiXCR on the PCR reads; one entry per CDR3 protein. The sample lists 20,000 to 30,000 distinct CDR3 sequences; under 55% were seen once. The CDR3 is made up of 14 amino acids. In germline, CDR1 is LNHNV, CDR2 YYDKDF (reference sequence). The V end was cut by 1 base, the J end by 5 bases, with 9 bases between. Comment on this clonotype: Its antigen is not identified.

Regarding treatment: roughly ten-day PBMC culture with coronavirus spike peptide pools or control peptides (ViraFEST assay). Study-level points and caveats: Spike mono-reactivity marked 304 of 307 vaccine-specific clones in convalescent patients. Median reactive clonotypes, those recognizing SARS-CoV-2, rose from about 22 to 38, not significantly.

The TCR sequence derives from a human donor who had recovered from COVID-19. V and J are TRBV15 and TRBJ1-5; a possible D gene is TRBD1 (5 bases). Sequencing was done on a sample of CD4+ T cells from blood, cultured in vitro. The CDR3 loop is CATSRGTGHQPQHF. The CDR3 bases are TGTGCCACCAGCAGAGGAACGGGACATCAGCCCCAGCATTTT. The full variable domain, completed using reference TRBV15 and TRBJ1-5, is DAMVIQNPRYQVTQFGKPVTLSCSQTLNHNVMYWYQQKSSQAPKLLFHYYDKDFNNEADTPDNFQSRRPNTSFCFLDIRSPGLGDTAMYLCATSRGTGHQPQHFGDGTRLSIL.